Here is one T cell receptor (beta chain) with its context. Enrolment of Seattle patients took place during active infection, and they were followed longitudinally. This record belongs to a study of blood T cell repertoires in COVID-19. For the study at large: From the United States, Italy and Spain came samples of acute and convalescent COVID-19. Sources were T cells, B-cell-depleted T cells, or PBMCs; the material itself was cDNA or gDNA.

Sequencing used immunoSEQ multiplex PCR; TCRdb keeps in-frame clones, though not all of them. This sample has approximately 280,000 clones; less than 85% occur once, and the top ten carry almost 1.5%. J gave up 2 bases and V 4 bases, and 4 bases lay outside the gene matches. Germline CDR1 reads LNHDA; CDR2 reads SQIVND (reference sequence). This CDR3 has 14 amino acids. This TCR came from a human donor with COVID-19, enrolled during active disease. The donor label of this sample is uncertain. The sample was peripheral blood. V usage is TRBV19 and J usage is TRBJ1-2; 7 nucleotides line up with TRBD1. The CDR3 is CASSTRQGNYGYTF. In DNA, the CDR3 is TGTGCCAGTAGTACCCGACAGGGAAACTATGGCTACACCTTC.